These 10 T cell receptor beta chains share one sample of origin, sequenced in a study of tumor-infiltrating lymphocytes in oesophageal squamous cell carcinoma. TCRdb reprocessed the PCR reads with MiXCR, giving one entry per CDR3 protein. The repertoire includes fewer than 20,000 distinct CDR3 sequences, about 45% of them detected once, and under 30% sits in the top ten. Sequenced material: esophageal tumor tissue. All receptors come from a male donor with esophageal squamous cell carcinoma.

The chain recombines TRBV7-3 with TRBJ2-3; 9 positions match TRBD1. The J call may not be correct, given that the DNA end is closer to TRBJ1-1. In germline, CDR1 is SGHTA, CDR2 FQGTGA. The CDR3 is made up of 16 amino acids. The CDR3 loop is CASSYGTGLLRTEAFF. In DNA form, the CDR3 reads TGTGCCAGCAGTTACGGGACAGGGCTTTTAAGAACTGAAGCTTTCTTT.

This clonotype was observed many times. The chain has TRBV27 and TRBJ2-7; D might be TRBD1 (5 bases). Trimming removed 5 bases from V and 0 bases from J, with 11 bases in between. Germline loops: CDR1 MNHEY, CDR2 SMNVEV (reference sequence). This CDR3 region has 14 residues. In DNA, the CDR3 is TGTGCCAGCAGTATTACGGACACCTCCTACGAGCAGTACTTC. Translating it yields CASSITDTSYEQYF.

This clonotype was found many times. J is TRBJ2-7 and V is TRBV5-4; D may correspond to TRBD1 or TRBD2 (5 bases each). The CDR3 runs 14 residues. V shed 1 base and J shed 3 bases, with 11 bases lying between them. Germline loops: CDR1 SGHNT, CDR2 YYREEE (reference sequence). The CDR3 loop is CASSLWDGYYEQYF. The CDR3 DNA follows: TGTGCCAGCAGCTTGTGGGACGGATACTACGAGCAGTACTTC.

V and J are TRBV11-3 and TRBJ2-7; 11 bases agree with TRBD2. The DNA end lines up better with TRBJ2-1; the J call may be wrong. There are 17 residues in the CDR3. Per the germline V gene, CDR1 is SGHNT and CDR2 is YENEEA. The CDR3 coding sequence is TGTGCCAGCAGCCCGGGGACTAGCGGAAGCTCCTACAATGAGCAGTTCTTC. The encoded protein is CASSPGTSGSSYNEQFF.

The chain carries TRBV12-5 and TRBJ2-4, with D tentatively TRBD1 or TRBD2 (5 bases each). With the DNA end fitting TRBJ2-5 better, the J assignment may be wrong. Germline CDR1 LGHNT, CDR2 FRNRAP. The CDR3 has 16 residues. The CDR3 DNA is TGTGCTAGTGGTTTGGGAGCCTCGGGGACCGAAGAGACCCAGTACTTC. This encodes CASGLGASGTEETQYF.

This chain connects TRBV7-3 to TRBJ2-1; TRBD2 aligns across 9 bases. Germline V gene lookup returns CDR1 SGHTA and CDR2 FQGTGA. V was pared by 0 bases and J by 6 bases, with 0 bases of the junction left unmatched. The CDR3 is 14 residues long. Here the CDR3 reads CASSLTSGSNEQFF. CDR3 in DNA: TGTGCCAGCAGCTTAACTAGCGGGAGCAATGAGCAGTTCTTC.

This clonotype was seen ten or more times. V usage is TRBV10-2 and J usage is TRBJ2-2; no reliable D call. V was cut by 2 bases and J by 3 bases, with 4 bases left in between. The length of the CDR3 is 13 residues. Germline CDR1 is WSHSY and CDR2 is SAAADI. In nucleotides, the CDR3 is TGCGCCAGCAGTGAGACCTACACCGGGGAGCTGTTTTTT. It encodes CASSETYTGELFF.

Notes on this clonotype: The conserved phenylalanine or tryptophan normally closing the CDR3 is absent here, so this likely arose from a read error. The limits of the CDR3 on the DNA are not certain, so only TCRdb's listed CDR3 is given. This chain links TRBV19 with TRBJ2-6; the table calls TRBD1, which could not be checked here. The CDR3 totals 18 residues, both ends included. CDR1 is LNHDA and CDR2 is SQIVND in the germline V gene (reference sequence). The chain's CDR3 is CASLGQGKPRGNEQFFGA.

With regard to this clonotype: The conserved phenylalanine or tryptophan is not found at the CDR3 terminus, so this likely reflects a read error. No DNA is shown, since the ends of the CDR3 on it are uncertain; the CDR3 is the one TCRdb lists. The chain combines TRBV14 with TRBJ2-7; TRBD2 is the table's D call and was not checked against the DNA. Germline CDR1 SGHDN, CDR2 FVKESK. The CDR3 is 15 residues long, ends included. This CDR3 is CASSQAGRYGYTFGS.

The chain uses TRBV6-1 and TRBJ2-6; D possibly corresponds to TRBD1 (5 bases). V was clipped by 6 bases and J by 1 base, with 13 bases between them. The CDR3 consists of 16 residues. Germline V lookup: CDR1 MNHNS, CDR2 SASEGT. Here the CDR3 DNA reads TGTGCCAGCAGACCGGCGCCAGGGTCTGGGGCCAACGTCCTGACTTTC. Its protein product is CASRPAPGSGANVLTF.